Below, 29 T cell receptor beta chains from the same sample are listed, as sequenced in a study of shared clonotypes between healthy human individuals. The data were produced by immunoSEQ multiplex PCR, yet TCRdb's version contains in-frame clones alone and is incomplete. Of a few million clones listed, roughly 92% are singletons. Sequencing was carried out using naive CD4+ T cells from PBMCs. Regarding subset: CD45RA+ positively selected. The receptors originated from a man aged 18 to 29 in good health. Some clones in this sample may be carry-over from other donors' samples.

This clone was seen a handful of times. The J gene is TRBJ1-5, the V gene TRBV7-9; D possibly corresponds to TRBD1 (5 bases). Germline loops: CDR1 SEHNR, CDR2 FQNEAQ (reference sequence). This CDR3 spans 15 amino acids. Trimming removed 5 bases at V and 5 bases at J, with 16 bases between. CDR3 DNA sequence: TGTGCCAGCAGCGAAGCGGATCTGGGGGATCAGCCCCAGCATTTT. It codes for CASSEADLGDQPQHF.

A remark on this clone: The identical CDR3 is also encoded by other nucleotide sequences in the sample. The chain joins TRBV5-1 to TRBJ1-2; D not certain. This CDR3 contains 12 residues. The germline V gene encodes CDR1 SGHRS and CDR2 YFSETQ. Between the trimmed V and J ends, which lost 5 bases and 2 bases, there was a span of 7 bases. CDR3 bases: TGCGCCAGCAGGACGGGAAACTATGGCTACACCTTC. Translated: CASRTGNYGYTF.

The chain links TRBV28 to TRBJ2-3; D may match TRBD1 or TRBD2 (7 bases each). Per the germline V gene, CDR1 is MDHEN and CDR2 is SYDVKM. The ends were cut back, 6 bases at V and 6 bases at J, with 16 bases in the middle. CDR3 length: 14 amino acids. This chain's CDR3 is CASSQGGRRDTQYF. The CDR3 region has the DNA TGTGCCAGCAGCCAGGGGGGGAGGAGGGATACGCAGTATTTT.

This sequence joins TRBV5-1 and TRBJ2-1, with D possibly TRBD2 on 6 matching bases. Germline values: CDR1 SGHRS, CDR2 YFSETQ. This CDR3 has 15 amino acids. V lost 6 bases to trimming and J lost 2 bases, with 15 bases between them. In DNA form, the CDR3 reads TGCGCCAGCAAGTTGGGGGGAGAGGCCTACAATGAGCAGTTCTTC. Its protein product is CASKLGGEAYNEQFF. The complete variable domain, with remaining parts taken from reference TRBV5-1 and TRBJ2-1, reads KAGVTQTPRYLIKTRGQQVTLSCSPISGHRSVSWYQQTPGQGLQFLFEYFSETQRNKGNFPGRFSGRQFSNSRSEMNVSTLELGDSALYLCASKLGGEAYNEQFFGPGTRLTVL.

The genes are TRBV7-2 and TRBJ2-7; 14 bases fit TRBD2. The CDR3 contains 15 residues. The trim removed 5 bases at V and 5 bases at J, leaving 5 bases unmatched. CDR1 is SGHTA and CDR2 is FQGNSA in the germline V gene. CDR3 DNA sequence: TGTGCCAGCAGCATAAGACTAGCGGGAGGGCACGAGCAGTACTTC. Amino acid sequence: CASSIRLAGGHEQYF. The full variable domain, with the rest looked up from reference TRBV7-2 and TRBJ2-7, is GAGVSQSPSNKVTEKGKDVELRCDPISGHTALYWYRQSLGQGLEFLIYFQGNSAPDKSGLPSDRFSAERTGGSVSTLTIQRTQQEDSAVYLCASSIRLAGGHEQYFGPGTRLTVT.

The V call is TRBV27, the J call TRBJ2-1; weak D call: TRBD2 (5 bases). V was cut by 4 bases and J by 4 bases, with 11 bases left in between. The length of the CDR3 is 14 residues. The germline V gene encodes CDR1 MNHEY and CDR2 SMNVEV (reference sequence). The CDR3 DNA follows: TGTGCCAGCAGTTATAGGGAGAGTTACAATGAGCAGTTCTTC. It codes for CASSYRESYNEQFF.

V usage is TRBV6-6 and J usage is TRBJ1-1; the match to TRBD1 covers 7 bases. The V gene end was trimmed by 5 bases and the J gene end by 8 bases; junction bases not matched to a gene: 5. CDR1 is MNHNY, CDR2 SVGAGI, per germline (reference sequence). The CDR3 covers 12 residues. The CDR3 nucleotides are TGTGCCAGCAGTAAGACAGGGACCGAAGCTTTCTTT. Protein product: CASSKTGTEAFF.

The chain recombines TRBV2 with TRBJ1-1; D gene ambiguous. The CDR3 is 13 residues long. V dropped 4 bases and J dropped 6 bases, with 12 bases sitting between them. Germline CDR1 reads SNHLY; CDR2 reads FYNNEI. The CDR3: CASSVRVRAEAFF. CDR3 DNA: TGTGCCAGCAGTGTCCGGGTAAGGGCTGAAGCTTTCTTT.

Only a few counts were recorded for this clone. The chain has TRBV29-1 and TRBJ1-1, with 8 bases fitting TRBD1. Germline V gene data show CDR1 as SQVTM and CDR2 as ANQGSEA. V lost 4 bases to trimming and J lost 8 bases; unmatched junction nucleotides: 9. The CDR3 extends over 13 amino acids. DNA of the CDR3: TGCAGCGTTGCGGGCAGGGGGCTTCGGGAAGCTTTCTTT. This gives the protein CSVAGRGLREAFF.

Concerning this clone: Other DNA sequences in this specimen translate into the identical CDR3. The V gene is TRBV30, the J gene TRBJ2-1; no clear D gene. CDR1 and CDR2 from the germline V gene are GTSNPN and SVGIG (reference sequence). The ends were cut back, 2 bases at V and 2 bases at J, with 4 bases in the middle. The CDR3 extends over 12 amino acids. CDR3 amino acids: CAWSTTYNEQFF. DNA of the CDR3: TGTGCCTGGAGTACGACCTACAATGAGCAGTTCTTC.

The rearrangement uses TRBV28 and TRBJ2-1, with TRBD2 identical over 9 bases. This CDR3 spans 17 amino acids. Germline CDR1 MDHEN, CDR2 SYDVKM. The V gene end was trimmed by 1 base and the J gene end by 4 bases; junction bases not matched to a gene: 8. DNA of the CDR3: TGTGCCAGCAGTTTATTAGCGGGGGTGGCTTTTTACAATGAGCAGTTCTTC. As protein: CASSLLAGVAFYNEQFF.

V gene TRBV9 combines with J gene TRBJ2-2; no firm D call. CDR1 and CDR2 from the germline V gene are SGDLS and YYNGEE. The length of the CDR3 is 14 residues. Trimming shortened V by 3 bases and J by 6 bases, and 12 bases separated the two germline ends. The CDR3 DNA sequence: TGTGCCAGCAGCGAACGACCCTGGGCCGGGGAGCTGTTTTTT. It codes for CASSERPWAGELFF.

Note on this clone: This specimen includes other DNA sequences encoding the same CDR3. The J gene is TRBJ2-3, the V gene TRBV5-6; unclear D gene. The germline V gene encodes CDR1 SGHDT and CDR2 YYEEEE. The CDR3 runs to 11 residues. Trimming shortened V by 3 bases and J by 5 bases, and 4 bases separated the two germline ends. CDR3 amino acids: CASSSGDTQYF. CDR3 in DNA: TGTGCCAGCAGCTCAGGAGATACGCAGTATTTT.

Note on this clone: The same CDR3 also results from other DNA sequences found in this sample. V usage is TRBV28 and J usage is TRBJ2-7; D uncertain. There are 12 residues in the CDR3. CDR1 and CDR2 from the germline V gene are MDHEN and SYDVKM. Trimming left V 5 bases short and J 3 bases short, with 8 bases between. The CDR3 spells CASSSPLYEQYF. The CDR3 bases are TGTGCCAGCAGTAGTCCCCTCTACGAGCAGTACTTC.

V is TRBV2 and J is TRBJ1-5; D might be TRBD1 (5 bases). Per the germline V gene, CDR1 is SNHLY and CDR2 is FYNNEI. This CDR3 comprises 14 residues. With 1 base removed from V and 5 bases from J, the gap between germline ends came to 9 bases. CDR3 loop: CASSEVSGHQPQHF. The CDR3 DNA is TGTGCCAGCAGTGAAGTGTCAGGGCATCAGCCCCAGCATTTT.

On this clone itself: Within the sample, other DNA sequences also encode this same CDR3. The chain recombines TRBV30 with TRBJ1-1, with D possibly being TRBD1 (5 bases). CDR1 is GTSNPN and CDR2 is SVGIG in the germline V gene (reference sequence). This CDR3 has 11 amino acids. V was pared by 2 bases and J by 8 bases, with 9 bases between. The DNA for the CDR3 is TGTGCCTGGAGTCCCGGGACGGAAGCTTTCTTT. Translating it yields CAWSPGTEAFF.

V and J are TRBV15 and TRBJ2-7; 7 positions match TRBD1. The CDR3 extends over 15 amino acids. CDR1 is LNHNV, CDR2 YYDKDF, per germline (reference sequence). V was clipped by 1 base and J by 3 bases; unmatched bases: 6. In DNA, the CDR3 is TGTGCCACCAGCAGAGCGAAGGGACAGCACTACGAGCAGTACTTC. It is translated as CATSRAKGQHYEQYF.

This clone has a handful of counts. J is TRBJ1-1 and V is TRBV30; no clear D gene. The CDR3 has 12 residues. CDR1 and CDR2 (germline): GTSNPN, SVGIG (reference sequence). V was pared by 1 base and J by 1 base, with 4 bases between. CDR3 in amino acids: CAWSGWNTEAFF. In DNA form, the CDR3 reads TGTGCCTGGAGTGGCTGGAACACTGAAGCTTTCTTT.

This chain connects TRBV28 to TRBJ2-2; TRBD1 matches at 7 bases. CDR1 MDHEN and CDR2 SYDVKM come from the germline V gene. CDR3 length equals 15 residues. The trim removed 3 bases at V and 3 bases at J, leaving 4 bases unmatched. The CDR3 reads CASSLGTAYTGELFF. Here the CDR3 DNA reads TGTGCCAGCAGTTTGGGGACAGCATACACCGGGGAGCTGTTTTTT.

This chain links TRBV9 with TRBJ2-2; D unresolved. The germline CDR1 and CDR2 sequences are SGDLS and YYNGEE. This CDR3 region has 14 residues. The V gene lost 5 bases and the J gene lost 7 bases, with 15 bases spanning the gap. The CDR3 DNA sequence: TGTGCCAGCAGACAAACCGGCGGCAACGGGGAGCTGTTTTTT. Residues: CASRQTGGNGELFF.

The chain has TRBV9 and TRBJ2-3; the D is unclear. Germline assignment: CDR1 SGDLS and CDR2 YYNGEE. The CDR3 is 13 residues long. V lost 6 bases, J lost 0 bases, and 8 bases lay in between. CDR3 DNA: TGTGCCAGCACCGGTCCTAGCACAGATACGCAGTATTTT. This encodes CASTGPSTDTQYF.

The chain employs TRBV4-1 and TRBJ2-1, with D hard to call. Trimming shortened V by 5 bases and J by 10 bases, and 6 bases separated the two germline ends. CDR1 and CDR2 from the germline V gene are MGHRA and YSYEKL. The CDR3 runs 10 residues. The CDR3 DNA is TGCGCCAGCAGCGAGAACGAGCAGTTCTTC. It is translated as CASSENEQFF.

The rearrangement links TRBV7-9 to TRBJ1-3; 7 bases agree with TRBD1. V lost 5 bases and J lost 1; bases outside the gene matches: 11. Germline V gene lookup returns CDR1 SEHNR and CDR2 FQNEAQ (reference sequence). The CDR3 has 17 amino acids. The CDR3 nucleotides are TGTGCCAGCAGCCCGCGACCGAGGGACAGTTCTGGAAACACCATATATTTT. It yields the protein CASSPRPRDSSGNTIYF.

This clone was seen only once. V is TRBV6-1 and J is TRBJ1-4, with D perhaps TRBD1 (6 bases). Germline assignment: CDR1 MNHNS and CDR2 SASEGT. With 8 bases removed from V and 8 bases from J, the gap between germline ends came to 15 bases. This CDR3 spans 13 amino acids. CDR3: CASGLGANEKLFF. The DNA for the CDR3 is TGTGCCAGCGGACTGGGGGCGAACGAAAAACTGTTTTTT.

J is TRBJ2-7 and V is TRBV28; D could derive from TRBD1 or TRBD2 (5 bases each). V shed 4 bases and J shed 9 bases, with 22 bases lying between them. The CDR3 contains 15 residues. Germline V lookup: CDR1 MDHEN, CDR2 SYDVKM. The CDR3 DNA is TGTGCCAGCAGTTCCGAACGACGGGGCAGGGTCGGGCAGTACTTC. This codes for CASSSERRGRVGQYF.

The J gene is TRBJ2-5, the V gene TRBV18; 8 nucleotides agree with TRBD1. Germline V gene data show CDR1 as KGHSH and CDR2 as LQKENI. The trim removed 6 bases at V and 5 bases at J, leaving 8 bases unmatched. CDR3 length equals 14 residues. This chain's CDR3 is CASSPTGDAETQYF. The CDR3 DNA reads TGTGCCAGCTCCCCGACAGGGGATGCGGAGACCCAGTACTTC.

The chain links TRBV19 to TRBJ1-2, with TRBD1 matching 7 bases. CDR1 is LNHDA, CDR2 SQIVND, per germline (reference sequence). The CDR3 runs to 14 residues. J was trimmed by 8 bases and V by 8 bases; bases with no gene match: 14. The CDR3 DNA reads as TGTGCCAGTTCGGACAGGCAACTAGCGGACGGCTACACCTTC. This encodes CASSDRQLADGYTF. The full variable domain, in which reference TRBV19 and TRBJ1-2 provide the parts outside the CDR3, is DGGITQSPKYLFRKEGQNVTLSCEQNLNHDAMYWYRQDPGQGLRLIYYSQIVNDFQKGDIAEGYSVSREKKESFPLTVTSAQKNPTAFYLCASSDRQLADGYTFGSGTRLTVV.

This chain uses TRBV30 with TRBJ2-1; 12 bases align to TRBD2. This CDR3 is 14 amino acids long. V shed 3 bases, J shed 9 bases, and the junction held 6 bases outside the gene matches. Looked up from germline, CDR1 is GTSNPN and CDR2 is SVGIG (reference sequence). CDR3 DNA sequence: TGTGCCTGGAGGAAACTAGCGGGAGGTCTTGAGCAGTTCTTC. Its protein product is CAWRKLAGGLEQFF.

The rearrangement joins TRBV2 to TRBJ2-3; possible D gene TRBD1, 5 bases. Trimming took off 3 bases at V and 4 bases at J, with 11 bases between the two ends. From germline, CDR1 is SNHLY and CDR2 FYNNEI. The CDR3 is made up of 14 amino acids. CDR3 coding DNA: TGTGCCAGCAGTGAGTACAGGCGCGCAGATACGCAGTATTTT. It yields the protein CASSEYRRADTQYF.